The subject of this entry is one TCR beta chain. Next came a second PCR, run for about 6 to 11 cycles, which used a sample-barcoded 5' primer along with a J-beta primer mix. Each CDR3 protein is one row after TCRdb ran MiXCR on the 5' RACE reads. The table lists approximately 1,700,000 distinct CDR3 sequences, about two fifths of them singletons, with approximately 22% in the top ten. This entry comes from a study of blood T cells in healthy people across ages. Drawn from each donor were 8.5 to 10 milliliters of peripheral blood. What was sequenced was blood. The sequence was obtained from a human donor in good health.

The CDR3 region has the DNA TGTGCCAGCAGTCCCGGGACAGGGGGGACGGGGGCCAAAAACATTCAGTACTTC. It translates to CASSPGTGGTGAKNIQYF. V usage is TRBV12-3 or TRBV12-4 and J usage is TRBJ2-4, with 11 bases fitting TRBD1. This CDR3 contains 18 residues. The V gene end was trimmed by 5 bases and the J gene end by 1 base; junction bases not matched to a gene: 10.